Listed here is a single TCR beta chain. Its antigen remains unknown. The V gene lost 3 bases and the J gene lost 3 bases, with 8 bases spanning the gap. Looked up from germline, CDR1 is LGHNA and CDR2 is YSLEER. The length of the CDR3 is 13 residues. Extracted RNA was reverse transcribed into cDNA, the sequencing template. Clones were read by immunoSEQ multiplex PCR, and TCRdb kept only the in-frame ones, dropping some. The table has under 250,000 clones, under 70% seen once. The sample's treatment: oral pan-JAK inhibitor, 5-10 mg twice daily. Peripheral blood and lesional scalp punch biopsies were taken from alopecia areata patients. The data derive from a study of CD8+ T cells in alopecia areata. About the study: Tofacitinib was taken orally by treated patients, and the dose was 5 to 10 mg twice daily. General study findings and limits: Under tofacitinib, numerous expanded lesional clonotypes remained detectable in scalp and blood.

Sequenced material: CD4+ T cells sorted from blood, taken at week 44, from a patient treated with tofacitinib. The sequence was obtained from a human donor with alopecia areata. The chain uses TRBV4-3 and TRBJ1-2; a possible D gene is TRBD1 (5 bases). CDR3 protein: CASSQGRDYGYTF. The CDR3 nucleotides are TGCGCCAGCAGCCAGGGACGCGACTATGGCTACACCTTC.